Following are 24 T cell receptor beta chains from one sample sequenced in a study of blood T cell repertoires in COVID-19. The assay was immunoSEQ multiplex PCR, and TCRdb's table has in-frame clones only and misses some. The sample lists about 88,000 clones, roughly 87% occurring once. The sample comprised peripheral blood. The receptors originated from a man aged 18 to 30 with COVID-19, enrolled during active disease.

The chain is built from TRBV4-3 and TRBJ2-7, with a possible D match to TRBD2 (6 bases). The CDR3 sequence is 16 residues long. The germline CDR1 and CDR2 sequences are LGHNA and YSLEER. The V and J ends lost 4 bases and 0 bases respectively, with 16 bases between them. For the CDR3, the DNA is TGCGCCAGCAGCCTGTACTTGGTAGCGGCCTCCTACGAGCAGTACTTC. Its protein product is CASSLYLVAASYEQYF.

J is TRBJ2-5 and V is TRBV13, with TRBD1 matching 9 bases. This CDR3 contains 15 residues. The junction had 7 bases not matched to a gene; V was cut back by 7 bases and J by 1 base. CDR1 and CDR2 (germline): PRHDT, FYEKMQ (reference sequence). The CDR3 loop is CASTYRGRPQETQYF. CDR3 DNA: TGTGCCAGCACCTACAGGGGGCGCCCCCAAGAGACCCAGTACTTC. Using reference TRBV13 and TRBJ2-5 for the parts outside the CDR3, the full variable domain is AAGVIQSPRHLIKEKRETATLKCYPIPRHDTVYWYQQGPGQDPQFLISFYEKMQSDKGSIPDRFSAQQFSDYHSELNMSSLELGDSALYFCASTYRGRPQETQYFGPGTRLLVL.

CDR3 protein: CASSYSGRSGSQFF. Written as DNA, the CDR3 is TGTGCCAGCAGTTACTCGGGGAGGAGCGGAAGTCAGTTCTTC. V gene TRBV6-6 combines with J gene TRBJ2-1; the D gene is possibly TRBD2 (6 bases). V shed 0 bases and J shed 13 bases, with 16 bases lying between them. The CDR3 runs to 14 residues. The germline V gene encodes CDR1 MNHNY and CDR2 SVGAGI (reference sequence).

CDR3 amino acids: CASSGSIAGGTYNEQFF. CDR3 sequence (DNA): TGTGCCAGCAGCGGGTCTATAGCGGGAGGGACCTACAATGAGCAGTTCTTC. The rearrangement uses TRBV9 and TRBJ2-1; TRBD2 matches 11 bases. Trimming removed 3 bases from V and 2 bases from J; junction bases left unmatched: 7. Germline CDR1 is SGDLS and CDR2 is YYNGEE. The CDR3 consists of 17 residues. The variable domain in full, completed from reference TRBV9 and TRBJ2-1, reads DSGVTQTPKHLITATGQRVTLRCSPRSGDLSVYWYQQSLDQGLQFLIQYYNGEERAKGNILERFSAQQFPDLHSELNLSSLELGDSALYFCASSGSIAGGTYNEQFFGPGTRLTVL.

This chain links TRBV28 with TRBJ2-7, with 9 nucleotides matching TRBD2. Germline values: CDR1 MDHEN, CDR2 SYDVKM. This CDR3 contains 15 residues. After removal of 7 bases from V and 4 bases from J, the junction contained 11 bases not matched to a gene. The CDR3 region has the DNA TGTGCCAGCATGGCTAGCGGGACTTCGACATACGAGCAGTACTTC. It is translated as CASMASGTSTYEQYF.

The chain has TRBV27 and TRBJ2-6, with TRBD1 matching 8 bases. CDR1 is MNHEY and CDR2 is SMNVEV in the germline V gene (reference sequence). The CDR3 is 17 residues long. Unmatched junction bases numbered 5, after V lost 4 bases and J lost 0 bases. CDR3 in DNA: TGTGCCAGCAGTTCGACAGGGGCGGACTCTGGGGCCAACGTCCTGACTTTC. This translates into CASSSTGADSGANVLTF.

The chain joins TRBV21-1 to TRBJ2-7; TRBD1, as called in the table, went unchecked against the DNA. TRBV21-1 is flagged as a pseudogene. This CDR3 contains 15 residues. The CDR3 reads CASSKGPQGTYEQYF. The CDR3 DNA sequence: TGTGCCAGCAGCAAAGGTCCCCAGGGAACCTACGAGCAGTACTTC.

The V and J genes are TRBV6-2 or TRBV6-3 and TRBJ2-4, with 9 bases matching TRBD1. Germline V CDR1 and CDR2: MNHEY, SVGEGT. The CDR3 has 16 amino acids. The V and J ends lost 7 bases and 8 bases, in that order; junction bases with no gene match: 15. CDR3 bases: TGTGCCAGCAACCCCCGGGACAGGGTCGGATCGGACATTCAGTACTTC. Translation gives CASNPRDRVGSDIQYF.

V usage is TRBV4-3 and J usage is TRBJ2-7, with 9 bases identical to TRBD1. The CDR3 length is 15 residues. Germline values: CDR1 LGHNA, CDR2 YSLEER. Trimming took 2 bases from V and 4 from J; bases not matched to a gene: 6. DNA for the CDR3: TGCGCCAGCAGCCAACGTTACAGGGGGCAGTACGAGCAGTACTTC. Its protein is CASSQRYRGQYEQYF.

This rearrangement joins TRBV11-3 to TRBJ2-3, with 9 bases that match TRBD2. The CDR3 consists of 15 residues. The V gene's germline CDR1 is SGHNT and CDR2 YENEEA. V was pared by 5 bases and J by 4 bases, with 7 bases of the junction left unmatched. The CDR3 bases are TGTGCCAGCAGCCACCGGGCGGGAGGGCCAGATACGCAGTATTTT. It specifies CASSHRAGGPDTQYF.

The chain uses TRBV19 and TRBJ1-3, with TRBD1 as a possible D gene (6 bases). Per the germline V gene, CDR1 is LNHDA and CDR2 is SQIVND (reference sequence). V dropped 3 bases and J dropped 4 bases, with 13 bases sitting between them. This CDR3 is built from 15 residues. The DNA of the CDR3 is TGTGCCAGTAGTATCCGGACAGAGATAGGAAACACCATATATTTT. Protein product: CASSIRTEIGNTIYF.

The CDR3 DNA follows: TGTGCCAGCAGTTTGGGACAGTCTGCCTATGGCTACACCTTC. Protein product: CASSLGQSAYGYTF. This chain connects TRBV27 to TRBJ1-2; 7 bases agree with TRBD1. Germline lookup yields CDR1 MNHEY and CDR2 SMNVEV (reference sequence). V shed 3 bases and J 4 bases; nucleotides not matched to a gene: 5. CDR3 length equals 14 residues.

In DNA form, the CDR3 reads TGTGCCAGCAAGGGGACAGGGCTCACCACAGATACGCAGTATTTT. Protein sequence: CASKGTGLTTDTQYF. The chain combines TRBV2 with TRBJ2-3, with TRBD1 identical over 9 bases. V was pared by 7 bases and J by 2 bases, with 7 bases of the junction left unmatched. Per the germline V gene, CDR1 is SNHLY and CDR2 is FYNNEI. The CDR3 spans 15 residues.

The chain carries TRBV7-3 and TRBJ2-7; 10 bases are a match to TRBD2. CDR3 length: 17 amino acids. CDR1 is SGHTA, CDR2 FQGTGA, per germline. Trimming at V came to 5 bases and at J to 0 bases, leaving 10 bases not matched to a gene. CDR3 sequence: CASSLLGLAEVSYEQYF. DNA of the CDR3: TGTGCCAGCAGCCTACTTGGACTAGCGGAGGTCTCCTACGAGCAGTACTTC.

Only a few counts were recorded for this clone. V gene TRBV4-3 combines with J gene TRBJ2-2, with D maybe TRBD1 (5 bases). This CDR3 has 18 amino acids. V gave up 0 bases and J gave up 1 base, with 15 bases separating them. Germline V CDR1 and CDR2: LGHNA, YSLEER. The DNA of the CDR3 is TGCGCCAGCAGCCAAGATGACAGATATCAGAGGAACACCGGGGAGCTGTTTTTT. Protein: CASSQDDRYQRNTGELFF.

In this sample, this clone turned up a few times. V usage is TRBV6-5 and J usage is TRBJ2-2; possible D gene TRBD2, 7 bases. Germline V CDR1 and CDR2: MNHEY, SVGAGI. This CDR3 is built from 14 residues. Trimming took 8 bases from V and 4 from J, leaving 14 bases between them. The CDR3 coding sequence is TGTGCCAGCTTACAAGGGGGGGTCACCGGGGAGCTGTTTTTT. Residues: CASLQGGVTGELFF.

The V call is TRBV7-9, the J call TRBJ2-7, with D maybe TRBD1 (5 bases). Between the trimmed V and J ends, which lost 0 bases and 6 bases, there was a span of 6 bases. Per the germline V gene, CDR1 is SEHNR and CDR2 is FQNEAQ (reference sequence). The CDR3 is made up of 12 amino acids. DNA of the CDR3: TGTGCCAGCAGCTTAGCGGGGCCCGAGCAGTACTTC. Amino acids: CASSLAGPEQYF.

CDR3 residues: CASSALREAGELFF. CDR3 sequence (DNA): TGTGCCAGCAGTGCTCTGCGGGAGGCCGGGGAGCTGTTTTTT. The V and J genes are TRBV28 and TRBJ2-2, with 8 bases aligning to TRBD2. Trimming removed 5 bases from V and 6 bases from J; junction bases left unmatched: 5. CDR3 length: 14 residues. Germline values: CDR1 MDHEN, CDR2 SYDVKM.

This chain joins TRBV6-2 or TRBV6-3 and TRBJ2-2; 14 bases match TRBD2. The CDR3 covers 18 residues. CDR1 is MNHEY and CDR2 is SVGEGT in the germline V gene. Trimming removed 5 bases from V and 5 bases from J; junction bases left unmatched: 10. Here the CDR3 DNA reads TGTGCCAGCAGTCAACGACTAGCGGGAGGGCCTCGAACCGGGGAGCTGTTTTTT. Residues: CASSQRLAGGPRTGELFF.

This clone was seen once. This rearrangement joins TRBV7-9 to TRBJ1-2; 10 positions match TRBD1. The ends lost 4 bases at V and 8 bases at J; junction bases unmatched: 4. CDR1 SEHNR and CDR2 FQNEAQ come from the germline V gene (reference sequence). The CDR3 contains 13 residues. In DNA form, the CDR3 reads TGTGCCAGCAGCTGGGGACAGGGGAACGGCTACACCTTC. It is translated as CASSWGQGNGYTF.

The V call is TRBV27, the J call TRBJ2-1, with 10 bases matching TRBD2. The ends lost 5 bases at V and 2 bases at J; junction bases unmatched: 12. CDR3 length: 18 amino acids. Germline CDR1 is MNHEY and CDR2 is SMNVEV (reference sequence). Written as DNA, the CDR3 is TGTGCCAGCAGTCGCCCTGAGAGCGGGAGGGCTGCCTACAATGAGCAGTTCTTC. It encodes CASSRPESGRAAYNEQFF.

J is TRBJ2-5 and V is TRBV12-2; the DNA was not compared with TRBD2, the D call given in the table. TRBV12-2 is a known pseudogene. The CDR3 consists of 14 residues. In nucleotides, the CDR3 is TGTGCAAGCAAGGACGGGGTGTGTTCGGAGACCCAGTACTTC. It is translated as CASKDGVCSETQYF.

This chain connects TRBV5-1 to TRBJ2-1; 13 bases are shared with TRBD2. In germline, CDR1 is SGHRS, CDR2 YFSETQ. CDR3 length equals 16 residues. The ends lost 5 bases at V and 10 bases at J; junction bases unmatched: 12. CDR3 nucleotides: TGCGCCAGCAGTTGGACCGGGACTAGCGGGAAACCCGAGCAGTTCTTC. It yields the protein CASSWTGTSGKPEQFF.

The chain has TRBV24-1 and TRBJ1-2; D ambiguous. The CDR3 is 13 amino acids. Trimming pared 1 base from V and 8 bases from J, leaving 10 bases between. Germline CDR1 KGHDR, CDR2 SFDVKD. The CDR3: CATSDFSAGGYTF. The CDR3 nucleotides are TGTGCCACCAGTGATTTCTCGGCAGGCGGCTACACCTTC.